These 21 T cell receptor beta chains share one sample of origin, sequenced in a study of cytomegalovirus exposure and HLA in healthy donors. The method was immunoSEQ multiplex PCR; TCRdb's version includes in-frame clones alone and lacks a portion of them. The profile shows roughly 140,000 clones, more than 75% of them singletons. Sequences were obtained from PBMCs. The receptors were gathered from a young man in good health and CMV-seropositive.

This rearrangement joins TRBV4-1 to TRBJ2-1; D is undetermined. CDR1 is MGHRA and CDR2 is YSYEKL in the germline V gene. This CDR3 contains 13 residues. The V end was cut by 1 base, the J end by 6 bases, with 7 bases between. This chain's CDR3 is CASSQALGNEQFF. As DNA, the CDR3 is TGCGCCAGCAGCCAAGCCCTAGGCAATGAGCAGTTCTTC.

This clone has only one observation. The chain combines TRBV5-1 with TRBJ1-1; D not certain. Germline V gives CDR1 SGHRS, CDR2 YFSETQ. V dropped 6 bases and J dropped 0 bases, with 12 bases sitting between them. This CDR3 region has 14 residues. The CDR3 spells CASTSGEVNTEAFF. For the CDR3, the DNA is TGCGCCAGCACCTCCGGGGAGGTGAACACTGAAGCTTTCTTT.

J is TRBJ1-4 and V is TRBV5-1; TRBD1 matches 9 bases. Germline CDR1 SGHRS, CDR2 YFSETQ. V trimming: 4 bases; J trimming: 10 bases; junction bases outside the gene matches: 14. The CDR3 length is 16 residues. CDR3 nucleotides: TGCGCCAGCAGCCCCGAACCGGGACAGGGCCCAGTAAAACTGTTTTTT. Amino acids: CASSPEPGQGPVKLFF.

This clone is a singleton in its sample. The chain links TRBV4-1 to TRBJ2-7; 9 bases fit TRBD1. The V gene end was trimmed by 4 bases and the J gene end by 3 bases; junction bases not matched to a gene: 4. Germline V gene data show CDR1 as MGHRA and CDR2 as YSYEKL. The CDR3 consists of 14 residues. CDR3 sequence: CASSPGTGRYEQYF. The CDR3 region has the DNA TGCGCCAGCAGCCCCGGGACAGGGCGCTACGAGCAGTACTTC.

The chain carries TRBV7-9 and TRBJ1-1, with D hard to call. The germline V gene has CDR1 SEHNR and CDR2 FQNEAQ (reference sequence). This CDR3 region has 14 residues. V shed 2 bases and J shed 8 bases, with 15 bases lying between them. The CDR3 region is CASSLSLEGLEAFF. The CDR3 DNA is TGTGCCAGCAGCTTATCGTTAGAGGGCTTGGAAGCTTTCTTT.

The chain couples TRBV27 to TRBJ1-1; D may be TRBD1 (6 bases). With 4 bases removed from V and 1 base from J, the gap between germline ends came to 13 bases. CDR1 and CDR2 (germline): MNHEY, SMNVEV (reference sequence). CDR3 size: 15 residues. The CDR3 nucleotides read TGTGCCAGCAGTTGGAGCCAACAGGGGAACACTGAAGCTTTCTTT. The encoded protein is CASSWSQQGNTEAFF.

The chain links TRBV2 to TRBJ1-5, with 9 bases matching TRBD1. CDR3 length: 15 residues. Losses at the gene ends were 5 bases for V and 3 bases for J; bases not matched to a gene: 5. CDR1 is SNHLY, CDR2 FYNNEI, per germline. The DNA of the CDR3 is TGTGCCAGCAGTTACAGGGGGCAGGACAATCAGCCCCAGCATTTT. It is translated as CASSYRGQDNQPQHF.

The chain joins TRBV7-3 to TRBJ2-3; 9 nucleotides align to TRBD2. CDR1 is SGHTA, CDR2 FQGTGA, per germline. V lost 5 bases to trimming and J lost 0 bases; unmatched junction nucleotides: 3. This CDR3 has 15 amino acids. The CDR3 region has the DNA TGTGCCAGCAGCCAAGGACTAGCGAGCACAGATACGCAGTATTTT. Encoded protein: CASSQGLASTDTQYF.

The chain has TRBV29-1 and TRBJ1-1, with D perhaps TRBD1 (6 bases). The germline V and J ends were trimmed by 7 bases and 4 bases, with 13 bases remaining between them. Germline V gene sequence: CDR1 SQVTM, CDR2 ANQGSEA. This CDR3 spans 12 amino acids. CDR3 in DNA: TGCAGCGGGGGCCGAGGGGGCACTGAAGCTTTCTTT. Encoded protein: CSGGRGGTEAFF.

The CDR3 bases are TGTGCCAGCAGTTACTCGCGTCAGGCATACTATGGCTACACCTTC. Amino acids: CASSYSRQAYYGYTF. The chain carries TRBV6-5 and TRBJ1-2; D is undetermined. Per the germline V gene, CDR1 is MNHEY and CDR2 is SVGAGI. The CDR3 is made up of 15 amino acids. V was trimmed by 0 bases and J by 3 bases, leaving 11 bases between them.

The V and J genes are TRBV30 and TRBJ2-5; TRBD2 is a possible D gene (6 bases). V lost 2 bases, J lost 2 bases, and 18 bases lay in between. CDR3 size: 16 residues. Germline V CDR1 and CDR2: GTSNPN, SVGIG (reference sequence). CDR3 residues: CAWSSLSGWFQETQYF. The CDR3 DNA is TGTGCCTGGAGTTCCCTAAGCGGGTGGTTTCAAGAGACCCAGTACTTC.

The gene calls are TRBV18 and TRBJ2-7, with D tentatively TRBD1 (6 bases). Per the germline V gene, CDR1 is KGHSH and CDR2 is LQKENI. The CDR3 is 16 residues long. V dropped 0 bases and J dropped 2 bases, with 14 bases sitting between them. This CDR3 is CASSPPGTSKTYEQYF. The DNA for the CDR3 is TGTGCCAGCTCACCACCCGGGACATCCAAAACCTACGAGCAGTACTTC.

The DNA for the CDR3 is TGTGCCGGAATCAGACAGGGTGTTCAGCCCCAGCATTTT. It is translated as CAGIRQGVQPQHF. V usage is TRBV14 and J usage is TRBJ1-5; 7 nucleotides align to TRBD1. The germline gives CDR1 SGHDN, CDR2 FVKESK. The junction had 10 bases not matched to a gene; V was cut back by 11 bases and J by 6 bases. This CDR3 contains 13 residues.

V is TRBV5-1 and J is TRBJ2-3; D is undetermined. The CDR3 is 15 residues long. CDR1 SGHRS and CDR2 YFSETQ come from the germline V gene. V dropped 4 bases and J dropped 1 base, with 13 bases sitting between them. The CDR3 DNA sequence: TGCGCCAGCAGCCTTAGGTCTGAGGGCACAGATACGCAGTATTTT. This gives the protein CASSLRSEGTDTQYF.

V is TRBV5-1 and J is TRBJ1-2; 10 bases line up with TRBD1. This CDR3 contains 14 residues. The V gene end was trimmed by 0 bases and the J gene end by 6 bases; junction bases not matched to a gene: 2. Germline CDR1 is SGHRS and CDR2 is YFSETQ. As DNA, the CDR3 is TGCGCCAGCAGCTTGGGGGACAGGGGCAATGGCTACACCTTC. This codes for CASSLGDRGNGYTF.

The CDR3 reads CASSATGGGSYNEQFF. DNA of the CDR3: TGCGCCAGCAGTGCGACAGGGGGGGGTTCCTACAATGAGCAGTTCTTC. J is TRBJ2-1 and V is TRBV10-2; TRBD1 agrees at 9 bases. Germline V gives CDR1 WSHSY, CDR2 SAAADI. The CDR3 loop spans 16 amino acids. The V gene end was trimmed by 4 bases and the J gene end by 1 base; junction bases not matched to a gene: 5.

This rearrangement joins TRBV5-1 to TRBJ2-7; TRBD2 is a possible D gene (6 bases). CDR1 is SGHRS, CDR2 YFSETQ, per germline. V was pared by 4 bases and J by 2 bases, with 19 bases between. CDR3 length equals 16 residues. CDR3: CASSGGFGRETYEQYF. The CDR3 coding sequence is TGCGCCAGCAGCGGGGGGTTTGGCAGGGAGACCTACGAGCAGTACTTC.

This clone was found once. The chain carries TRBV2 and TRBJ2-5; 10 bases map to TRBD1. Germline loops: CDR1 SNHLY, CDR2 FYNNEI. Trimming took 7 bases from V and 5 from J; bases not matched to a gene: 10. The CDR3 loop spans 15 amino acids. For the CDR3, the DNA is TGTGCCAGCAAAGTGACAGGGGGCGCGGGGGAGACCCAGTACTTC. It yields the protein CASKVTGGAGETQYF.

J is TRBJ1-2 and V is TRBV6-5; TRBD1 aligns across 7 bases. Germline CDR1 reads MNHEY; CDR2 reads SVGAGI. The J segment lost 3 bases and the V segment lost 6 bases, leaving 7 bases of the junction unmatched. The CDR3 sequence is 14 residues long. The CDR3 region has the DNA TGTGCCAGCAGAGTGGGACAGCTTTACTATGGCTACACCTTC. This sequence encodes CASRVGQLYYGYTF.

The chain uses TRBV9 and TRBJ2-7, with 8 nucleotides matching TRBD2. Per the germline V gene, CDR1 is SGDLS and CDR2 is YYNGEE. The junction had 6 bases not matched to a gene; V was cut back by 3 bases and J by 1 base. The CDR3 is 15 amino acids. Here the CDR3 reads CASSAEAGESYEQYF. For the CDR3, the DNA is TGTGCCAGCAGCGCAGAAGCGGGGGAGTCCTACGAGCAGTACTTC. Full variable domain (outside the CDR3, taken from reference TRBV9 and TRBJ2-7): DSGVTQTPKHLITATGQRVTLRCSPRSGDLSVYWYQQSLDQGLQFLIQYYNGEERAKGNILERFSAQQFPDLHSELNLSSLELGDSALYFCASSAEAGESYEQYFGPGTRLTVT.

This chain joins TRBV10-3 and TRBJ2-7; D perhaps matches TRBD1 (6 bases). Germline V gene lookup returns CDR1 ENHRY and CDR2 SYGVKD. Trimming left V 4 bases short and J 1 base short, with 11 bases between. The CDR3 consists of 14 residues. CDR3 coding DNA: TGTGCCATCAGTGCTGGGACACTATCCTACGAGCAGTACTTC. It is translated as CAISAGTLSYEQYF.